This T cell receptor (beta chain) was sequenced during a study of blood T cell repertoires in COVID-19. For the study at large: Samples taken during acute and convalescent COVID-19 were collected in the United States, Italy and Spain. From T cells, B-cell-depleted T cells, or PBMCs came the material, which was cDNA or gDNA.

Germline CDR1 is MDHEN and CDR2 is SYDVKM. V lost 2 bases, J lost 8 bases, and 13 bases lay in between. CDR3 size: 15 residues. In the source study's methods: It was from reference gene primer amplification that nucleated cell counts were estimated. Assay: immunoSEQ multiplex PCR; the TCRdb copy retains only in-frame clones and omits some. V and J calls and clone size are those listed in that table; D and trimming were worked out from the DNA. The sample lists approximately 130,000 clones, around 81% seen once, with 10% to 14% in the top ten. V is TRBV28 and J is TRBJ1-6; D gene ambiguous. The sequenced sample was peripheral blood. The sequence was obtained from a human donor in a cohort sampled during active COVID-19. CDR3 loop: CASSLPPGTYSPLHF. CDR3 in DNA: TGTGCCAGCAGTTTACCCCCGGGAACGTATTCACCCCTCCACTTT.